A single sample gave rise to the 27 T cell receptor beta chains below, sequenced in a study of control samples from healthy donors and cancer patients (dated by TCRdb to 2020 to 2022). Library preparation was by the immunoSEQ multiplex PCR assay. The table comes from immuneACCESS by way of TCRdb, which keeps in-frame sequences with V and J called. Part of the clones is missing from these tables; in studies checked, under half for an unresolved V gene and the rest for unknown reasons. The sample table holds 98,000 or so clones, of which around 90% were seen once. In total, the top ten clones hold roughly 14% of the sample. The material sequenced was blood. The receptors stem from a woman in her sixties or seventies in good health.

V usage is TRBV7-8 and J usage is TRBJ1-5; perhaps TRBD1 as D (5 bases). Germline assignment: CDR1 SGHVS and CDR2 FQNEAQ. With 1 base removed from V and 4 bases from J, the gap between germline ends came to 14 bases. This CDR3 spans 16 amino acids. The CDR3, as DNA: TGTGCCAGCAGCTTAGGGGTGAGGGGTGGGAATCAGCCCCAGCATTTT. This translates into CASSLGVRGGNQPQHF.

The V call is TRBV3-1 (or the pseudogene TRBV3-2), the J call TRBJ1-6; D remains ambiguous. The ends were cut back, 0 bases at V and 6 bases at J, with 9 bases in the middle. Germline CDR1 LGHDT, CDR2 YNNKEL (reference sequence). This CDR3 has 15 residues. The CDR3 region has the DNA TGTGCCAGCAGCCAAGATGGAGAACGTAATTCACCCCTCCACTTT. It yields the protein CASSQDGERNSPLHF.

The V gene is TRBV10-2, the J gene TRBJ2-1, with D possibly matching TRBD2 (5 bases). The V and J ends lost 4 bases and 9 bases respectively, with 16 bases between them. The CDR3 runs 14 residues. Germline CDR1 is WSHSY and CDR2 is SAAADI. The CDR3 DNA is TGCGCCAGCAGTGTACCCTTGAGGGAGAGTGAGCAGTTCTTC. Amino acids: CASSVPLRESEQFF.

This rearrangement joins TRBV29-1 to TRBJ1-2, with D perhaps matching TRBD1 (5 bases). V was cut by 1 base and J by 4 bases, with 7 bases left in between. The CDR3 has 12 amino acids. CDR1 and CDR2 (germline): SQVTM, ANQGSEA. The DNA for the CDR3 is TGCAGCGTTGAAGGAGGGACCTATGGCTACACCTTC. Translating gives CSVEGGTYGYTF.

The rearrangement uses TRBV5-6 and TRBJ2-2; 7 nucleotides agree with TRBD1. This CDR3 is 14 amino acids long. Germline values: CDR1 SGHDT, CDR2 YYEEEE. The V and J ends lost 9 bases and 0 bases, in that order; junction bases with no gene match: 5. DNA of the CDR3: TGTGCCACCAGGGACAGCGCGAACACCGGGGAGCTGTTTTTT. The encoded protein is CATRDSANTGELFF.

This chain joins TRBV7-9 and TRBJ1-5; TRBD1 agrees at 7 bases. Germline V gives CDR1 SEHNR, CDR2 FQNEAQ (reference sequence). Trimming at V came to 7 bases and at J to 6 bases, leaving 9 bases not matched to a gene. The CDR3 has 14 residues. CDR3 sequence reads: CASNSGGFGQPQHF. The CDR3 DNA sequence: TGTGCCAGCAACTCAGGGGGGTTTGGTCAGCCCCAGCATTTT.

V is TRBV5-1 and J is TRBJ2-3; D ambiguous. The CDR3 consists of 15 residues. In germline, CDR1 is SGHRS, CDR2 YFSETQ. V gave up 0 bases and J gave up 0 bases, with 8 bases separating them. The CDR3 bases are TGCGCCAGCAGCTTGGCGTTAACTAGCACAGATACGCAGTATTTT. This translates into CASSLALTSTDTQYF.

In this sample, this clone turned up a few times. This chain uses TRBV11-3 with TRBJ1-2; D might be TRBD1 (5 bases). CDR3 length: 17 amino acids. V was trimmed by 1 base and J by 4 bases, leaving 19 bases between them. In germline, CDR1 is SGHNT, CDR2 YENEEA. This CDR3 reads CASSLVLSREKGYGYTF. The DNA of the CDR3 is TGTGCCAGCAGCTTAGTATTATCCAGGGAGAAGGGCTATGGCTACACCTTC.

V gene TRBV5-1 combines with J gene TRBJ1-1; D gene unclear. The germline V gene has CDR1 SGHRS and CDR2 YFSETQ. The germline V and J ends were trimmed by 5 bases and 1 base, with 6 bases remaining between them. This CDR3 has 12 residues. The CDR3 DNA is TGCGCCAGCAGTATCTCGAACACTGAAGCTTTCTTT. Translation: CASSISNTEAFF.

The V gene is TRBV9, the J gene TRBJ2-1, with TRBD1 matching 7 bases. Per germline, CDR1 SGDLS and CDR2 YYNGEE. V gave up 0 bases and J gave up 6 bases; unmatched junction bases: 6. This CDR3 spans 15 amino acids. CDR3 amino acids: CASSVAGTDSNEQFF. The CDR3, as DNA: TGTGCCAGCAGCGTAGCCGGGACAGACTCCAATGAGCAGTTCTTC.

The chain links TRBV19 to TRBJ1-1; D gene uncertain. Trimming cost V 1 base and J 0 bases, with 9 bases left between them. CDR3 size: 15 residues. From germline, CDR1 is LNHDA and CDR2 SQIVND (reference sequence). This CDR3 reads CASSIVAVMNTEAFF. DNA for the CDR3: TGTGCCAGTAGTATAGTCGCGGTCATGAACACTGAAGCTTTCTTT.

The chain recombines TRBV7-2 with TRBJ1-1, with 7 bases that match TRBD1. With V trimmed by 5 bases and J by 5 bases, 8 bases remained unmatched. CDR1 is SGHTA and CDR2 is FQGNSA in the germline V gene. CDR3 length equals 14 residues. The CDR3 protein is CASSPRQGGTEAFF. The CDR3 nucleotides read TGTGCCAGCAGCCCAAGACAGGGAGGGACTGAAGCTTTCTTT.

For the CDR3, the DNA is TGTGCCAGCAGTTACGCCGGGGGCAATCAGCCCCAGCATTTT. Translated, it gives CASSYAGGNQPQHF. The gene calls are TRBV6-6 and TRBJ1-5, with D hard to call. Trimming took 2 bases from V and 2 from J, leaving 7 bases between them. Germline CDR1 is MNHNY and CDR2 is SVGAGI (reference sequence). The CDR3 is 14 amino acids.

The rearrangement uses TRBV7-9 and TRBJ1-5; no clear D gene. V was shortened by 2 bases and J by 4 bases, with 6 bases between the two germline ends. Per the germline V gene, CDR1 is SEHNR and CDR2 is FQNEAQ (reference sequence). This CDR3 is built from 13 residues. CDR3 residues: CASSLHQNQPQHF. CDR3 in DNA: TGTGCCAGCAGCTTACACCAAAATCAGCCCCAGCATTTT.

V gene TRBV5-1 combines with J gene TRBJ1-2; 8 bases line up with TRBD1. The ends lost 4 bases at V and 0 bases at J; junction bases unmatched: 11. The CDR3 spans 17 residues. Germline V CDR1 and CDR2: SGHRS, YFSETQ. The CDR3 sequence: CASSLGQGRRANYGYTF. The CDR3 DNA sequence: TGCGCCAGCAGCCTTGGACAGGGTAGACGAGCTAACTATGGCTACACCTTC. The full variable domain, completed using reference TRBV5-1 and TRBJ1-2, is KAGVTQTPRYLIKTRGQQVTLSCSPISGHRSVSWYQQTPGQGLQFLFEYFSETQRNKGNFPGRFSGRQFSNSRSEMNVSTLELGDSALYLCASSLGQGRRANYGYTFGSGTRLTVV.

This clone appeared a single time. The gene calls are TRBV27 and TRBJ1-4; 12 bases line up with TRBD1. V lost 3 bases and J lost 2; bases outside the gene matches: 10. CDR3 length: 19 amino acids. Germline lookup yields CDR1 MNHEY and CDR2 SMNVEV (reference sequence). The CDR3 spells CASSLTGGTGGMTNEKLFF. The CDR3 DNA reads TGTGCCAGCAGTTTGACGGGGGGGACAGGGGGCATGACTAATGAAAAACTGTTTTTT.

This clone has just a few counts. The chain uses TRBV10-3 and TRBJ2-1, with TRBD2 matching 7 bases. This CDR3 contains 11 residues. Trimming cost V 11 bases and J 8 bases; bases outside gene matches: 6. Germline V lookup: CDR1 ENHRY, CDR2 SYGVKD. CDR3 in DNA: TGTGCCGGCGGGAGTCCAGATGAGCAGTTCTTC. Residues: CAGGSPDEQFF.

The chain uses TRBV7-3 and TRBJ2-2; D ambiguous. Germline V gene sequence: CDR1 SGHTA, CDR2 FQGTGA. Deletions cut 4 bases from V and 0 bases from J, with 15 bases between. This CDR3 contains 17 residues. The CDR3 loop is CASSSLPKTANTGELFF. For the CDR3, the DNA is TGTGCCAGCAGCTCCCTGCCAAAGACTGCGAACACCGGGGAGCTGTTTTTT. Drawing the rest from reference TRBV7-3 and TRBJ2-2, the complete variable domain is GAGVSQTPSNKVTEKGKYVELRCDPISGHTALYWYRQSLGQGPEFLIYFQGTGAADDSGLPNDRFFAVRPEGSVSTLKIQRTERGDSAVYLCASSSLPKTANTGELFFGEGSRLTVL.

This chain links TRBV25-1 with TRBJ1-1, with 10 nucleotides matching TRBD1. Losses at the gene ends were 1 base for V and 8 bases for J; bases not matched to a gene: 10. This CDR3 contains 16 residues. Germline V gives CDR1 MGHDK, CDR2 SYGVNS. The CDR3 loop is CASSELRTGGFLEAFF. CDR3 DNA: TGTGCCAGCAGTGAATTGAGGACAGGGGGATTTTTAGAAGCTTTCTTT.

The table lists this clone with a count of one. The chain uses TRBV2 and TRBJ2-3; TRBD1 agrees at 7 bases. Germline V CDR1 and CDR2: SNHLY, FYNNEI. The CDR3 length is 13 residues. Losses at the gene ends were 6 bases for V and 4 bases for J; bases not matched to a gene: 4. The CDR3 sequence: CASSGQGADTQYF. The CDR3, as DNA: TGTGCCAGCAGCGGGCAGGGGGCAGATACGCAGTATTTT.

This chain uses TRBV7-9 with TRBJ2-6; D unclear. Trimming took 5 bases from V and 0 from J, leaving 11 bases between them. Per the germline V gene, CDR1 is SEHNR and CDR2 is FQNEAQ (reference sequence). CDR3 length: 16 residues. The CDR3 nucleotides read TGTGCCAGCAGCCTGGTTCTTAGCTCTGGGGCCAACGTCCTGACTTTC. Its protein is CASSLVLSSGANVLTF.

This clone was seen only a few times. DNA of the CDR3: TGTGCCAGCAGCTTGGCGGGACACCCGAACACCGGGGAGCTGTTTTTT. Its protein is CASSLAGHPNTGELFF. The chain links TRBV5-5 to TRBJ2-2; TRBD1 might be the D (6 bases). The CDR3 spans 16 residues. Trimming left V 0 bases short and J 0 bases short, with 9 bases between. CDR1 SGHKS and CDR2 YYEKEE come from the germline V gene (reference sequence).

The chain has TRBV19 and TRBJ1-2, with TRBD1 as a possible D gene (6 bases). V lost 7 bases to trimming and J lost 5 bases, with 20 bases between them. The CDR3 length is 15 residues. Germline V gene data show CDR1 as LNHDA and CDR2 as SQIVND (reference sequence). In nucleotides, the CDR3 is TGTGCCAGTACCACTGTTGTGGGGGGCCAGTATGGCTACACCTTC. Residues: CASTTVVGGQYGYTF.

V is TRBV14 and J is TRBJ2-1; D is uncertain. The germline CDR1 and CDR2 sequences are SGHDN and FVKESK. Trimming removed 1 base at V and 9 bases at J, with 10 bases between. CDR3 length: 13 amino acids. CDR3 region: CASSQVVGGEQFF. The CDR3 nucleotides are TGTGCCAGCAGCCAAGTAGTGGGCGGTGAGCAGTTCTTC.

For the CDR3, the DNA is TGTGCCAGCTCAGCTACAGGGTCCGCTAGCACAGATACGCAGTATTTT. Amino acid sequence: CASSATGSASTDTQYF. The V and J genes are TRBV18 and TRBJ2-3; D possibly corresponds to TRBD1 (6 bases). Germline lookup yields CDR1 KGHSH and CDR2 LQKENI. The CDR3 has 16 amino acids. Deletions cut 5 bases from V and 0 bases from J, with 15 bases between.

CDR3 DNA sequence: TGTGCCAGCAGCTTGACAAGGGGGTACAACACTGAAGCTTTCTTT. Translation: CASSLTRGYNTEAFF. This chain uses TRBV7-9 with TRBJ1-1; a possible D gene is TRBD1 (6 bases). Between the trimmed V and J ends, which lost 3 bases and 2 bases, there was a span of 13 bases. Germline V lookup: CDR1 SEHNR, CDR2 FQNEAQ (reference sequence). This CDR3 spans 15 amino acids.

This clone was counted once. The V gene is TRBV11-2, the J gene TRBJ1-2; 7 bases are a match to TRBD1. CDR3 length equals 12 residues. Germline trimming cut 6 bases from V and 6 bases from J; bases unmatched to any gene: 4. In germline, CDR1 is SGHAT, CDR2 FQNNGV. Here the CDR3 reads CASRSGTDGYTF. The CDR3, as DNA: TGTGCCAGCAGGTCCGGGACAGATGGCTACACCTTC.